This T cell receptor beta chain was profiled in a study of T cell responses to AZD1222 COVID-19 vaccine. Repertoires were generated with immunoSEQ multiplex PCR, while TCRdb's copy carries only in-frame clones and drops some. The sample has some 130,000 clones, more than 75% seen once. The CDR3 is made up of 12 amino acids. V was pared by 11 bases and J by 6 bases, with 16 bases between. CDR1 is MNHEY and CDR2 is SVGAGI in the germline V gene. Notes on this clone: Its antigen is not known.

Study results and caveats: Donors, mostly white British, included more females; clonal diversity was possibly underestimated.

V is TRBV6-5 and J is TRBJ1-2, with a weak D call TRBD1 (6 bases). This material consisted of peripheral blood, taken on day 0 of AZD1222 vaccination. The source of this sequence is an adult in good health. CDR3: CAGPTGFHGYTF. The CDR3 nucleotides read TGTGCCGGACCTACAGGGTTCCATGGCTACACCTTC.